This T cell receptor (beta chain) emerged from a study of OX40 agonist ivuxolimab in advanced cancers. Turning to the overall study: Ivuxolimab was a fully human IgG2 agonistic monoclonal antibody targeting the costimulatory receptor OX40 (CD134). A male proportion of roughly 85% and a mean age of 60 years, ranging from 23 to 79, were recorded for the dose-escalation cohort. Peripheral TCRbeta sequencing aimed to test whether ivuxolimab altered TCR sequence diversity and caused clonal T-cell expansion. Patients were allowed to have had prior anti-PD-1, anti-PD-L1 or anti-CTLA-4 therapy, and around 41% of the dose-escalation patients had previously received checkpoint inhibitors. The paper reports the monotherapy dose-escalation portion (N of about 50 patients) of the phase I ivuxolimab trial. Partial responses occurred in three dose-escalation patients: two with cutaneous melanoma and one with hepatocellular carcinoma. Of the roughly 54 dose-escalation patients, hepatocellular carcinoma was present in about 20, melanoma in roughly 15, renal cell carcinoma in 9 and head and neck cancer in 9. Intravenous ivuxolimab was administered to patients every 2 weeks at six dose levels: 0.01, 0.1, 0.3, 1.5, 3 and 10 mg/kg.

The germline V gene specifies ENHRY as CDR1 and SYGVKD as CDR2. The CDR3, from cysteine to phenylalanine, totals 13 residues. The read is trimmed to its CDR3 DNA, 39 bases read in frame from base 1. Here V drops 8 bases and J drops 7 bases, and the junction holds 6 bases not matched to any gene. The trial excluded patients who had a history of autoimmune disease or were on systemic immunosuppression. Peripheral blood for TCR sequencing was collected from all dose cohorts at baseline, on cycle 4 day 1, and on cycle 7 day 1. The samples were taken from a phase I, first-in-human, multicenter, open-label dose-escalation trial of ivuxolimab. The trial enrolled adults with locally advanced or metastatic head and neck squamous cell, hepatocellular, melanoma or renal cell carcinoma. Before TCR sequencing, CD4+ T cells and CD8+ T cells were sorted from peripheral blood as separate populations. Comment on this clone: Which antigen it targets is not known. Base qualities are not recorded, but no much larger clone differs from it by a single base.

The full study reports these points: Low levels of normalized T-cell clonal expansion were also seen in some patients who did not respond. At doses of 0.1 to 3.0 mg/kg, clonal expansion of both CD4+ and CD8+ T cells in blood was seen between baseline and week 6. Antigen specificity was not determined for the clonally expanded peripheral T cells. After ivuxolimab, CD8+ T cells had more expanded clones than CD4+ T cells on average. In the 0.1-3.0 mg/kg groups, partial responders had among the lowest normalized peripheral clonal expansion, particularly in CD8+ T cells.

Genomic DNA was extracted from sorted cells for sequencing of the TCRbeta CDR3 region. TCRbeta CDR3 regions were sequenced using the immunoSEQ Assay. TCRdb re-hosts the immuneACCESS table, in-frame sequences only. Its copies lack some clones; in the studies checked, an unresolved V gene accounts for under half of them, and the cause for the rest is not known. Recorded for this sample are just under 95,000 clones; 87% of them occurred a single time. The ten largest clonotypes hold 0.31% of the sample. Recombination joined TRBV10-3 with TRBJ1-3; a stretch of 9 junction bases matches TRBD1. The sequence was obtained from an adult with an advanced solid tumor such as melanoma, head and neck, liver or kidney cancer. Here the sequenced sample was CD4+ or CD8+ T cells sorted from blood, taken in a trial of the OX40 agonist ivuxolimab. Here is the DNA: TGTGCCATCCAGACTGGACAGGGGAACACCATATATTTT. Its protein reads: CAIQTGQGNTIYF.